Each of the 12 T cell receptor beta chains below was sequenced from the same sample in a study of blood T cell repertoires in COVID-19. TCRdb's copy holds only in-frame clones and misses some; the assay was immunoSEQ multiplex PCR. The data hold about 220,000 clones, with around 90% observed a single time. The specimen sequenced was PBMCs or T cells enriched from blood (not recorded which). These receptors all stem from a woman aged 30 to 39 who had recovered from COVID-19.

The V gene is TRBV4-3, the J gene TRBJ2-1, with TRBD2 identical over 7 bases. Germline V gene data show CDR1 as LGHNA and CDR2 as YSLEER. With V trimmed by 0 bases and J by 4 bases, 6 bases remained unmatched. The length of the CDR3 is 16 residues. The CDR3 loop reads CASSQDYAGDYNEQFF. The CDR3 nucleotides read TGCGCCAGCAGCCAAGATTACGCGGGGGATTACAATGAGCAGTTCTTC.

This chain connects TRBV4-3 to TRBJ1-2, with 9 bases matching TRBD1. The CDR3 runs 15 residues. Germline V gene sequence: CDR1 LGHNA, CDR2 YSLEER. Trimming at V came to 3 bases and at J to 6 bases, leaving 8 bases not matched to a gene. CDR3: CASSHGAGTGNGYTF. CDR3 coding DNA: TGCGCCAGCAGCCACGGAGCCGGGACAGGGAATGGCTACACCTTC.

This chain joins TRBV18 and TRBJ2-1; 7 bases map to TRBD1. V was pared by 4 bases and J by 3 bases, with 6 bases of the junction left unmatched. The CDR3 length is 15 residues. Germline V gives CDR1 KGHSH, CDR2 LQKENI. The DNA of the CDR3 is TGTGCCAGCTCACTCTGGGACAGCCTCTACAATGAGCAGTTCTTC. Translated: CASSLWDSLYNEQFF. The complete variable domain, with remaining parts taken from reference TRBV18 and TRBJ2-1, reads NAGVMQNPRHLVRRRGQEARLRCSPMKGHSHVYWYRQLPEEGLKFMVYLQKENIIDESGMPKERFSAEFPKEGPSILRIQQVVRGDSAAYFCASSLWDSLYNEQFFGPGTRLTVL.

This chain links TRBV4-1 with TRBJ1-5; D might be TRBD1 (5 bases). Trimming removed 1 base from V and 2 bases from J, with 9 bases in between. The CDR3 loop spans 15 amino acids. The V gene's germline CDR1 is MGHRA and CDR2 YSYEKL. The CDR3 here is CASSQGRGGNQPQHF. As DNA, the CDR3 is TGCGCCAGCAGCCAAGGCCGGGGGGGCAATCAGCCCCAGCATTTT.

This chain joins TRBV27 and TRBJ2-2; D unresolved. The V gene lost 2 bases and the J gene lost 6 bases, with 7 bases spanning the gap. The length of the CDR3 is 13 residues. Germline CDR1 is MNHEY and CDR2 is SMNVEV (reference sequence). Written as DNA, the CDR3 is TGTGCCAGCAGTTTAATTGTAGCCGGGGAGCTGTTTTTT. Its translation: CASSLIVAGELFF.

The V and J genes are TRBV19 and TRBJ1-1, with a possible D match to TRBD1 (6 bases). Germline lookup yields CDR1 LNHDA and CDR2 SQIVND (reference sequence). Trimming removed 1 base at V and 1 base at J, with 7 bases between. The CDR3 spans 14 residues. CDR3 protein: CASSIGGPNTEAFF. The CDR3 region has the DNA TGTGCCAGTAGTATAGGGGGGCCGAACACTGAAGCTTTCTTT.

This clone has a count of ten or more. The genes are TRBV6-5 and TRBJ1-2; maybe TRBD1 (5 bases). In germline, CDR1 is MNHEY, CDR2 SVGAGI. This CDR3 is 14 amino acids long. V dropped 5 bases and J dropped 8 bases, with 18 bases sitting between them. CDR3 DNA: TGTGCCAGCAGTCCGAAGACAGAATTAAGGGGCTACACCTTC. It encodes CASSPKTELRGYTF.

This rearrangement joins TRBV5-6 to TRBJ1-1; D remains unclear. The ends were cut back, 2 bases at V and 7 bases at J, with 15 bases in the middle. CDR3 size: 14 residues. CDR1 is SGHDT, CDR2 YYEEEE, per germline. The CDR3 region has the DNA TGTGCCAGCAGCTTTGACCAGGTGGGCATTGAAGCTTTCTTT. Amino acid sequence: CASSFDQVGIEAFF.

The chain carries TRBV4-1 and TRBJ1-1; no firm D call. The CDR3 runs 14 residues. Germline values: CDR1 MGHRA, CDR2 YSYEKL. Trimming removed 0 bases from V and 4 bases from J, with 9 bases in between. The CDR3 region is CASSQDRGITEAFF. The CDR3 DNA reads TGCGCCAGCAGCCAAGATCGGGGAATCACTGAAGCTTTCTTT.

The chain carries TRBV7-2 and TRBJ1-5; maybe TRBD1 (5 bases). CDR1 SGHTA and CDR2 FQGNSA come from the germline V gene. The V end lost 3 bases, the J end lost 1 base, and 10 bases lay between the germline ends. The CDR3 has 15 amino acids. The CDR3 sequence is CASSLTVSSNQPQHF. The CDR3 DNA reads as TGTGCCAGCAGCTTGACAGTTTCAAGCAATCAGCCCCAGCATTTT.

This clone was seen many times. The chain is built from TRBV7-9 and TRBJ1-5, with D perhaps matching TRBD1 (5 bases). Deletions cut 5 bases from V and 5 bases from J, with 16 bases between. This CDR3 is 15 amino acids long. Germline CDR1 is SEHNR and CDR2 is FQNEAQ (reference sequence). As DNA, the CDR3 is TGTGCCAGCAGCCCATCCGACAGTTCTCATCAGCCCCAGCATTTT. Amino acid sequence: CASSPSDSSHQPQHF.

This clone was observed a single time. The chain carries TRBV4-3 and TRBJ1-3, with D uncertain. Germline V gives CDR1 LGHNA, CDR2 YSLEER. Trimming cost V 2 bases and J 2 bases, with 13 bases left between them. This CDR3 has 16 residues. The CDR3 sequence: CASSQSAHQTGNTIYF. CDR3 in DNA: TGCGCCAGCAGCCAATCAGCGCACCAAACTGGAAACACCATATATTTT.